The T cell receptor beta chain under discussion was sequenced for a study of control samples from healthy donors and cancer patients. Some clones are missing from TCRdb's copy, which holds only in-frame ones; the method was immunoSEQ multiplex PCR. In the table there are under 30,000 clones, approximately 85% of which are singletons. Per germline, CDR1 SNHLY and CDR2 FYNNEI. This CDR3 spans 15 amino acids. J gave up 4 bases and V 7 bases, and 10 bases lay outside the gene matches. This chain uses TRBV2 with TRBJ2-7; 10 bases agree with TRBD1. This TCR derives from an older woman with head and neck cancer. Sequenced input: PBMCs. The CDR3 loop is CASIVSDRGIYEQYF. In DNA form, the CDR3 reads TGTGCCAGCATTGTCTCGGACAGGGGGATTTACGAGCAGTACTTC.